This T cell receptor (beta chain) was retrieved from a study of shared clonotypes between healthy human individuals. Unmatched junction bases numbered 8, after V lost 7 bases and J lost 0 bases. CDR3 length: 15 amino acids. The germline V gene encodes CDR1 MDHEN and CDR2 SYDVKM. The method was immunoSEQ multiplex PCR; TCRdb's version includes in-frame clones alone and lacks a portion of them. The table includes about 2.5 million clones, under 95% detected once. Input material: naive CD4+ T cells from PBMCs. The subset is: CD45RA+ positively selected. V and J are TRBV28 and TRBJ1-2, with 7 nucleotides matching TRBD1. This receptor was taken from a man aged 18-30 years in good health. Some clones in this sample may be carry-over from other donors' samples. The CDR3 loop reads CASTLGTVTNYGYTF. The CDR3 DNA follows: TGTGCCAGCACCTTGGGGACAGTCACTAACTATGGCTACACCTTC.